This T cell receptor beta chain was identified in a study of spatial heterogeneity in lung cancer. Study-level background: The follow-up PBMC samples were sequenced whenever they were available. The median time to follow-up was roughly 24 months after resection.

Noted time point: blood at routine non-recurrence follow-up after resection. No cells were sorted before sequencing. The whole RNA sequenced was extracted from tumor, nontumor lung or frozen PBMC. Comment on this clonotype: What it binds is not known.

In TCRdb, the 5' RACE reads were re-called with MiXCR into one record per CDR3 protein. The sample shows about 110,000 distinct CDR3 sequences, under 14% of them seen only once. V lost 7 bases and J lost 5; bases outside the gene matches: 11. The CDR3 is 15 residues long. CDR1 ENHRY and CDR2 SYGVKD come from the germline V gene. Whole-study results and caveats: There were more appearances of ubiquitous expanded tumor TCRs in blood at resection than at follow-up.

The sequence came from a female donor with early-stage non-small cell lung cancer. The V gene is TRBV10-3, the J gene TRBJ2-7; 10 bases are shared with TRBD1. The material sequenced was PBMCs, taken at follow-up. This chain's CDR3 is CAITVPSTGGNEQYV. DNA for the CDR3: TGTGCCATCACCGTCCCATCGACAGGGGGCAACGAGCAGTACGTC.